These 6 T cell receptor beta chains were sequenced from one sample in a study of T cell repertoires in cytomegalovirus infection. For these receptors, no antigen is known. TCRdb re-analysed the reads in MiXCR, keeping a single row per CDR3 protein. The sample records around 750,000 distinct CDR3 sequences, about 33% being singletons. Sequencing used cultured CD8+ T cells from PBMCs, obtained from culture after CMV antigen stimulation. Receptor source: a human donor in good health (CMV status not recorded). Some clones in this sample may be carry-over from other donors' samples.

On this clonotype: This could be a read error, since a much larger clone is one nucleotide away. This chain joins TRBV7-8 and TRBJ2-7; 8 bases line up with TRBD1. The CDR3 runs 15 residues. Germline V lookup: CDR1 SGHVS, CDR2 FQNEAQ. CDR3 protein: CASSLPSGGSYVQYF. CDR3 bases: TGTGCCAGCAGCTTACCGTCAGGGGGCTCCTACGTGCAGTACTTC.

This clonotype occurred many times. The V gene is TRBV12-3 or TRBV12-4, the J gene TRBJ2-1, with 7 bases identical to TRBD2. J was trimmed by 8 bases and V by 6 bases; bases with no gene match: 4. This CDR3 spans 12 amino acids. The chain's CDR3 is CASSRGRDEQFF. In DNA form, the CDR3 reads TGTGCCAGCAGCCGTGGGAGGGATGAGCAGTTCTTC.

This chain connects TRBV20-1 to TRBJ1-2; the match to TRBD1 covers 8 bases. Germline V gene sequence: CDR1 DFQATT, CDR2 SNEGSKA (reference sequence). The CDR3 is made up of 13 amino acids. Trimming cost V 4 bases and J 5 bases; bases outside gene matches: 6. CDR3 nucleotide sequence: TGCAGTGCTAAGGACAGGGTTTCATATGGCTACACCTTC. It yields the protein CSAKDRVSYGYTF.

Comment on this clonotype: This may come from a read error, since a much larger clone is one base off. CDR3 loop: CASSLVWQDDGELFF. DNA for the CDR3: TGTGCCAGCAGCTTAGTGTGGCAGGACGACGGGGAGCTGTTTTTT. V usage is TRBV7-6 and J usage is TRBJ2-2, with D hard to call. Germline V lookup: CDR1 SGHVS, CDR2 FNYEAQ. This CDR3 comprises 15 residues. V shed 1 base and J shed 7 bases, with 13 bases lying between them. The whole variable domain, filled in from reference TRBV7-6 and TRBJ2-2, reads GAGVSQSPRYKVTKRGQDVALRCDPISGHVSLYWYRQALGQGPEFLTYFNYEAQQDKSGLPNDRFSAERPEGSISTLTIQRTEQRDSAMYRCASSLVWQDDGELFFGEGSRLTVL.

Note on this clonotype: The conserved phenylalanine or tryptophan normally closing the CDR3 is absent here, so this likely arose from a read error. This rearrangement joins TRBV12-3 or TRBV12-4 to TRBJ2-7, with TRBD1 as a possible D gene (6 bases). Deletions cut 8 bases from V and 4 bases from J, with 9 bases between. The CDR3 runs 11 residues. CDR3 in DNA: TGTGCCAGCCAACAGGGTTACGAGCAGTACCTC. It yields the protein CASQQGYEQYL.

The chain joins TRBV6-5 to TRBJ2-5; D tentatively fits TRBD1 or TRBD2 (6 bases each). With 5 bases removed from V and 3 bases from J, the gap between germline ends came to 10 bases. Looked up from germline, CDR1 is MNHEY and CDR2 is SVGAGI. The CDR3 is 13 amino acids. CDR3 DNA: TGTGCCAGCAGTGTCGGGGGCGAAGAGACCCAGTACTTC. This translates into CASSVGGEETQYF.